Presented here are 23 T cell receptor beta chains from one specimen sequenced in a study of STAT5B mutations in CD4+ large granular lymphocyte leukemia. The table came from immunoSEQ multiplex PCR; TCRdb's copy has only in-frame clones and leaves some out. Altogether tens of thousands of clones are present, less than 85% being singletons, with the ten largest covering 7% to 9%. The sample was CD4+ T cells from blood buffy coats. The receptor set was obtained from a human donor in good health.

The gene calls are TRBV18 and TRBJ1-2; no clear D gene. V lost 2 bases and J 8 bases, leaving 12 bases between the germline ends. Germline assignment: CDR1 KGHSH and CDR2 LQKENI. The CDR3 is made up of 13 amino acids. The DNA of the CDR3 is TGTGCCAGCTCACCAGACCCGTTGAGAGGCTACACCTTC. Its protein product is CASSPDPLRGYTF. The variable domain in full, with the rest retrieved from reference TRBV18 and TRBJ1-2, is NAGVMQNPRHLVRRRGQEARLRCSPMKGHSHVYWYRQLPEEGLKFMVYLQKENIIDESGMPKERFSAEFPKEGPSILRIQQVVRGDSAAYFCASSPDPLRGYTFGSGTRLTVV.

The chain recombines TRBV6-4 with TRBJ1-4; weak D call: TRBD1 (6 bases). Germline-derived CDR1 and CDR2 are MRHNA and SNTAGT. V was cut by 7 bases and J by 5 bases, with 17 bases left in between. This CDR3 comprises 15 residues. The CDR3 DNA sequence: TGTGCCAGCAATCTTAGGGGACATAGGAATGAAAAACTGTTTTTT. This codes for CASNLRGHRNEKLFF.

This clone has a handful of counts. The chain has TRBV25-1 and TRBJ1-6; the D is unclear. This CDR3 is 15 amino acids long. V was trimmed by 6 bases and J by 6 bases, leaving 15 bases between them. The germline CDR1 and CDR2 sequences are MGHDK and SYGVNS. The CDR3 DNA is TGTGCCAGCAGAGCTCGGGTAGGAGCTAATTCACCCCTCCACTTT. It is translated as CASRARVGANSPLHF.

The rearrangement uses TRBV5-1 and TRBJ1-2; 9 bases align to TRBD1. Germline V lookup: CDR1 SGHRS, CDR2 YFSETQ. V was clipped by 0 bases and J by 4 bases; unmatched bases: 1. The CDR3 is made up of 14 amino acids. The CDR3 DNA reads as TGCGCCAGCAGCTTGGGGGACAGGGCCTATGGCTACACCTTC. This sequence encodes CASSLGDRAYGYTF.

The chain combines TRBV2 with TRBJ1-3, with a weak D call TRBD1 (6 bases). Trimming stripped 5 bases from V and 3 bases from J, with 8 bases between. The CDR3 sequence is 13 residues long. The germline V gene has CDR1 SNHLY and CDR2 FYNNEI. CDR3 amino acids: CASSQDSGNTIYF. In DNA, the CDR3 is TGTGCCAGCAGTCAGGACAGTGGAAACACCATATATTTT.

The chain joins TRBV7-9 to TRBJ2-4; 7 bases match TRBD1. The CDR3 loop spans 15 amino acids. The germline V gene encodes CDR1 SEHNR and CDR2 FQNEAQ (reference sequence). The V segment lost 5 bases and the J segment 4 bases; nucleotides outside the gene matches: 8. Here the CDR3 reads CASSVQGLGKNIQYF. The DNA of the CDR3 is TGTGCCAGCAGCGTACAGGGGTTGGGTAAAAACATTCAGTACTTC. Looking up the rest from reference TRBV7-9 and TRBJ2-4 gives the full variable domain: DTGVSQNPRHKITKRGQNVTFRCDPISEHNRLYWYRQTLGQGPEFLTYFQNEAQLEKSRLLSDRFSAERPKGSFSTLEIQRTEQGDSAMYLCASSVQGLGKNIQYFGAGTRLSVL.

This clone was seen a few times. This chain links TRBV7-2 with TRBJ2-1; tentatively, D is TRBD2 (6 bases). CDR1 is SGHTA, CDR2 FQGNSA, per germline. Trimming left V 5 bases short and J 9 bases short, with 17 bases between. The CDR3 contains 14 residues. In DNA form, the CDR3 reads TGTGCCAGCAGCCGGAGGAGGGAGTATGGTGAGCAGTTCTTC. It is translated as CASSRRREYGEQFF.

The chain is built from TRBV7-8 and TRBJ1-3; D unresolved. CDR3 size: 15 residues. Looked up from germline, CDR1 is SGHVS and CDR2 is FQNEAQ. The V gene lost 5 bases and the J gene lost 2 bases, with 13 bases spanning the gap. CDR3 loop: CASSLTEGPGNTIYF. For the CDR3, the DNA is TGTGCCAGCAGCCTGACGGAGGGCCCTGGAAACACCATATATTTT.

For the CDR3, the DNA is TGCGCCAGCAGCTTGGCCCTGGATGGTGGGTGGGGAAACATTCAGTACTTC. It is translated as CASSLALDGGWGNIQYF. The chain couples TRBV5-1 to TRBJ2-4; no clear D. Germline V CDR1 and CDR2: SGHRS, YFSETQ. This CDR3 is built from 17 residues. V was cut by 0 bases and J by 6 bases, with 19 bases left in between.

The chain has TRBV6-6 and TRBJ2-3, with 7 positions matching TRBD1. This CDR3 is built from 12 residues. Germline assignment: CDR1 MNHNY and CDR2 SVGAGI (reference sequence). J lost 4 bases, V lost 8 bases, and 3 bases had no gene match. The CDR3 nucleotides read TGTGCCAGCCGGACAGGCCCAGATACGCAGTATTTT. This translates into CASRTGPDTQYF.

The V gene is TRBV5-1, the J gene TRBJ2-2, with D unclear. Germline loops: CDR1 SGHRS, CDR2 YFSETQ. V shed 0 bases and J shed 1 base, with 10 bases lying between them. This CDR3 has 16 residues. The CDR3, as DNA: TGCGCCAGCAGCTTGGATCCAGCAGGGAACACCGGGGAGCTGTTTTTT. Its translation: CASSLDPAGNTGELFF.

The genes are TRBV9 and TRBJ2-5, with 9 bases fitting TRBD2. This CDR3 has 16 amino acids. V shed 3 bases and J 0 bases; nucleotides not matched to a gene: 6. Germline loops: CDR1 SGDLS, CDR2 YYNGEE. Here the CDR3 reads CASSDTGTSYQETQYF. CDR3 nucleotides: TGTGCCAGCAGCGACACCGGGACTAGCTACCAAGAGACCCAGTACTTC.

This clone has more than one count but fewer than ten. The J gene is TRBJ1-2, the V gene TRBV25-1; D is unresolved. Germline values: CDR1 MGHDK, CDR2 SYGVNS. The ends were cut back, 3 bases at V and 4 bases at J, with 12 bases in the middle. CDR3 length equals 14 residues. CDR3 protein: CASSDTRTFYGYTF. The CDR3 DNA sequence: TGTGCCAGCAGTGATACTCGGACTTTCTATGGCTACACCTTC.

This clone was observed once. The V gene is TRBV5-1, the J gene TRBJ2-7, with D possibly matching TRBD1 (7 bases). CDR3 length: 14 residues. Germline V gene lookup returns CDR1 SGHRS and CDR2 YFSETQ. The ends were cut back, 4 bases at V and 4 bases at J, with 15 bases in the middle. Here the CDR3 reads CASSPGDSHYEQYF. The CDR3 DNA sequence: TGCGCCAGCAGCCCGGGGGACAGCCATTACGAGCAGTACTTC.

V usage is TRBV15 and J usage is TRBJ2-1; 14 nucleotides line up with TRBD2. There are 15 residues in the CDR3. The germline gives CDR1 LNHNV, CDR2 YYDKDF (reference sequence). V trimming: 8 bases; J trimming: 8 bases; junction bases outside the gene matches: 8. The CDR3 coding sequence is TGTGCCACCTACACGGGGACTAGCGGGAGTGATGAGCAGTTCTTC. It specifies CATYTGTSGSDEQFF.

The chain joins TRBV7-3 to TRBJ1-1, with a possible D match to TRBD1 (5 bases). The CDR3 runs 15 residues. V dropped 3 bases and J dropped 5 bases, with 16 bases sitting between them. Germline-derived CDR1 and CDR2 are SGHTA and FQGTGA. DNA for the CDR3: TGTGCCAGCAGCTTTTTAGCGGGGGGGAAGACTGAAGCTTTCTTT. Encoded protein: CASSFLAGGKTEAFF. Variable domain in full (rest from reference TRBV7-3 and TRBJ1-1): GAGVSQTPSNKVTEKGKYVELRCDPISGHTALYWYRQSLGQGPEFLIYFQGTGAADDSGLPNDRFFAVRPEGSVSTLKIQRTERGDSAVYLCASSFLAGGKTEAFFGQGTRLTVV.

This rearrangement joins TRBV2 to TRBJ2-5; 9 bases are shared with TRBD2. The CDR3 sequence is 16 residues long. CDR1 is SNHLY and CDR2 is FYNNEI in the germline V gene. V was clipped by 7 bases and J by 5 bases; unmatched bases: 14. The CDR3 DNA reads as TGTGCCAGCAACAGGGGACTAGCTCCCTTAGGGGAGACCCAGTACTTC. Its translation: CASNRGLAPLGETQYF. The full variable domain, its missing parts supplied by reference TRBV2 and TRBJ2-5, is EPEVTQTPSHQVTQMGQEVILRCVPISNHLYFYWYRQILGQKVEFLVSFYNNEISEKSEIFDDQFSVERPDGSNFTLKIRSTKLEDSAMYFCASNRGLAPLGETQYFGPGTRLLVL.

The V call is TRBV19, the J call TRBJ2-5; 11 positions match TRBD2. Germline CDR1 and CDR2: LNHDA and SQIVND (reference sequence). Trimming cost V 10 bases and J 2 bases; bases outside gene matches: 6. The CDR3 is 14 amino acids. CDR3: CATKTSGNQETQYF. The DNA for the CDR3 is TGTGCCACAAAGACTAGCGGGAATCAAGAGACCCAGTACTTC. Combining the CDR3 with reference TRBV19 and TRBJ2-5 gives the whole variable domain DGGITQSPKYLFRKEGQNVTLSCEQNLNHDAMYWYRQDPGQGLRLIYYSQIVNDFQKGDIAEGYSVSREKKESFPLTVTSAQKNPTAFYLCATKTSGNQETQYFGPGTRLLVL.

The chain links TRBV7-2 to TRBJ2-5; 7 bases fit TRBD1. The CDR3 is 15 residues long. The V gene's germline CDR1 is SGHTA and CDR2 FQGNSA. The trim removed 1 base at V and 2 bases at J, leaving 4 bases unmatched. DNA for the CDR3: TGTGCCAGCAGCTTAGTAGGGGGCGAACAAGAGACCCAGTACTTC. Its protein is CASSLVGGEQETQYF.

V gene TRBV11-3 combines with J gene TRBJ2-3, with unresolved D. The germline V gene encodes CDR1 SGHNT and CDR2 YENEEA. CDR3 length: 12 residues. V lost 4 bases and J lost 4, with 6 bases in between. CDR3 nucleotide sequence: TGTGCCAGCAGCTCCAGGTCAGATACGCAGTATTTT. It encodes CASSSRSDTQYF.

The V and J genes are TRBV7-6 and TRBJ2-7; D is possibly TRBD2 (7 bases). Trimming took 1 base from V and 1 from J, leaving 14 bases between them. The CDR3 length is 16 residues. The germline V gene has CDR1 SGHVS and CDR2 FNYEAQ. CDR3 protein: CASSLGGGWVSYEQYF. CDR3 DNA: TGTGCCAGCAGCTTAGGGGGGGGCTGGGTTTCCTACGAGCAGTACTTC.

The CDR3 protein is CASSLEKGSGNTIYF. In DNA, the CDR3 is TGTGCCAGCAGCTTAGAGAAGGGCTCTGGAAACACCATATATTTT. The gene calls are TRBV7-8 and TRBJ1-3; no clear D gene. The CDR3 sequence is 15 residues long. Trimming removed 1 base from V and 0 bases from J, with 7 bases in between. CDR1 and CDR2 from the germline V gene are SGHVS and FQNEAQ.

The chain joins TRBV7-9 to TRBJ2-6; no clear D gene. In germline, CDR1 is SEHNR, CDR2 FQNEAQ (reference sequence). CDR3 length equals 15 residues. The ends were cut back, 1 base at V and 0 bases at J, with 4 bases in the middle. The CDR3 protein is CASSLGVSGANVLTF. DNA for the CDR3: TGTGCCAGCAGCTTAGGGGTCTCTGGGGCCAACGTCCTGACTTTC.